The clone carrying this TCR beta chain was detected only once. The antigen remains unidentified. The donors were part of the validation cohort, which consisted of about 120 subjects and was separate from the first cohort of 670 or so subjects. The data are from a study of cytomegalovirus exposure and HLA in healthy donors. Study-wide context: The 100 to 150 validation repertoires matched the approximately 670 first-cohort repertoires in platform, a later analysis reported.

Regarding the study as a whole: High sensitivity and specificity were reportedly achieved when the classifier diagnosed cytomegalovirus status. Researchers counted around 150 TCR beta chains as cytomegalovirus-associated.

The method was immunoSEQ multiplex PCR; TCRdb's version includes in-frame clones alone and lacks a portion of them. The sample yields around 140,000 clones, roughly 86% seen once. The sequenced material came from PBMCs. The clonotype was recovered from a man aged 18 to 29 in good health and CMV-seropositive.

As DNA, the CDR3 is TGCGCCAGCAGCCCGGAGGGTGTGGGACGGGCTGATACGCAGTATTTT. This codes for CASSPEGVGRADTQYF. This rearrangement joins TRBV5-1 to TRBJ2-3, with TRBD2 as a possible D gene (6 bases). V was trimmed by 4 bases and J by 6 bases, leaving 21 bases between them. Per the germline V gene, CDR1 is SGHRS and CDR2 is YFSETQ. The CDR3 totals 16 residues.